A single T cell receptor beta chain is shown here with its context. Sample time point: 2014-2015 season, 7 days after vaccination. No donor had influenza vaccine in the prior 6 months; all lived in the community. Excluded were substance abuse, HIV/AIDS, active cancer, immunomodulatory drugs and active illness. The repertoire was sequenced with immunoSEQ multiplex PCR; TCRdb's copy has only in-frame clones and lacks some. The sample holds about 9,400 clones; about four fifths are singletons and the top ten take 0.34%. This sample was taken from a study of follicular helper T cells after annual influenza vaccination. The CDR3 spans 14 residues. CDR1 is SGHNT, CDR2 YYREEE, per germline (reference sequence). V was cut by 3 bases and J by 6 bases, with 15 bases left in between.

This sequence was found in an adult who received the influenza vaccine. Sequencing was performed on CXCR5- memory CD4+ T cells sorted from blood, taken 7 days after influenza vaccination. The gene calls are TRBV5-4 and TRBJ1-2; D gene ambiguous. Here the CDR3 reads CASSSRGFENGYTF. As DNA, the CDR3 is TGTGCCAGCAGCTCCCGCGGGTTTGAGAATGGCTACACCTTC.